The rows below give T cell receptor beta chains drawn from one sample of a study of esophageal squamous cell carcinoma under preoperative chemotherapy. Using its own MiXCR run on the PCR reads, TCRdb lists one record per CDR3 protein. The table records about 15,000 distinct CDR3 sequences, roughly 60% of them present only once. The sample was gathered from a patient given preoperative chemotherapy. All receptors come from a human donor with esophageal squamous cell carcinoma. The donor label of this sample is uncertain. CDR3s include the opening cysteine and the closing phenylalanine or tryptophan. Each record gives: V gene, clone size, J gene, D gene, CDR3 protein, CDR3 DNA. D genes are given only for firm matches. Where a row states a size, it is once, few, many or the class of an expanded clone; other rows omit it.

TRBV11-1	once	TRBJ2-1	-	CASSQGVFEQFF	TGTGCCAGCAGCCAAGGGGTTTTCGAGCAGTTCTTC
TRBV27	many	TRBJ2-1	-	CASSDGGSNEQFF	TGTGCCAGCAGCGATGGCGGATCCAATGAGCAGTTCTTC
TRBV6-1	-	TRBJ2-3	-	CASRALFTDTQYF	TGTGCCAGCAGAGCCCTTTTCACAGATACGCAGTATTTT
TRBV6-1	-	TRBJ2-7	TRBD1	CASSGTGTGLYEQYF	TGTGCCAGCAGTGGAACCGGGACAGGGTTATACGAGCAGTACTTC
TRBV7-8	-	TRBJ2-2	TRBD2	CASSQKGLDLANTGELFF	TGTGCCAGCAGCCAAAAGGGACTAGACCTAGCGAACACCGGGGAGCTGTTTTTT
TRBV6-6	large	TRBJ1-1	-	CASSFETGDNTEAFF	TGTGCCAGCAGTTTCGAAACAGGAGACAACACTGAAGCTTTCTTT
TRBV10-3	-	TRBJ2-3	-	CAGARGGDTDTQYF	TGTGCGGGCGCTAGGGGGGGGGACACAGATACGCAGTATTTT
TRBV6-1	-	TRBJ2-1	TRBD2	CASTSGRASYNEQFF	TGTGCCAGCACCTCCGGGAGGGCGTCCTACAATGAGCAGTTCTTC
TRBV4-2	few	TRBJ1-1	TRBD1	CASSRDRGQVDTEAFF	TGTGCCAGCAGCCGGGACAGGGGGCAAGTGGACACTGAAGCTTTCTTT
TRBV6-5	-	TRBJ2-3	TRBD2	CASSYGSGMGTDTQYF	TGTGCCAGCAGTTACGGTAGCGGGATGGGCACAGATACGCAGTATTTT
TRBV6-1	-	TRBJ2-1	TRBD2	CASSERPGLEGEQFF	TGTGCCAGCAGTGAGAGGCCGGGACTAGAAGGTGAGCAGTTCTTC
TRBV6-1	-	TRBJ2-3	TRBD1	CASDRAVADEQFF	TGTGCCAGCGACAGGGCGGTTGCCGATGAGCAGTTTTTT
TRBV6-4	many	TRBJ2-3	TRBD1	CASSEQGTGGEGTQYF	TGTGCCAGCAGTGAGCAGGGGACAGGGGGCGAAGGTACGCAGTATTTT
TRBV6-1	once	TRBJ1-3	-	CASRLASGNTIYF	TGTGCCAGTAGACTGGCCTCTGGAAACACCATATATTTT
TRBV6-1	-	TRBJ2-1	-	CASRELRGDEQYF	TGTGCCAGCAGGGAACTCCGTGGCGATGAGCAGTACTTT
TRBV6-1	-	TRBJ2-2	-	CASRTGEGSTGAQFF	TGTGCCAGCAGAACCGGAGAGGGGAGCACAGGTGCGCAGTTTTTT
TRBV6-1	-	TRBJ2-3	-	CASRGGGARDQDTQYF	TGTGCCAGCAGGGGAGGGGGGGCACGTGACCAAGATACGCAGTATTTT
TRBV7-2	-	TRBJ2-5	TRBD2	CAGSGGSDQETQYF	TGTGCGGGCAGCGGGGGCAGTGACCAAGAGACGCAGTATTTC